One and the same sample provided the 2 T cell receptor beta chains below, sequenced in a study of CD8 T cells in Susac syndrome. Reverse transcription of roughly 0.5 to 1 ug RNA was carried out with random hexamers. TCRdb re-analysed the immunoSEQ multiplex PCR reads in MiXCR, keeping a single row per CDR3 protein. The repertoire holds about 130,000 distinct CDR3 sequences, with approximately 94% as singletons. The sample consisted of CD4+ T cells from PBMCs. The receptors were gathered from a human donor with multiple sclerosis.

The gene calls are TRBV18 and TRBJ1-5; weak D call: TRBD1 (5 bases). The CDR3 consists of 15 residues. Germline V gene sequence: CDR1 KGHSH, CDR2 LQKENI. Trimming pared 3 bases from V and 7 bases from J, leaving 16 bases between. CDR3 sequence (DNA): TGTGCCAGCTCACCCTTCAAAGGGGAAGAACAGCCCCAGCATTTT. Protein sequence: CASSPFKGEEQPQHF.

CDR3 amino acids: CASSIQGSFTTEAFF. As DNA, the CDR3 is TGTGCCAGCAGCATCCAGGGCAGCTTCACAACTGAAGCTTTCTTT. The chain has TRBV7-2 and TRBJ1-1, with D possibly TRBD1 on 5 matching bases. V was trimmed by 5 bases and J by 5 bases, leaving 18 bases between them. Germline values: CDR1 SGHTA, CDR2 FQGNSA. The CDR3 sequence is 15 residues long.